The 21 T cell receptor beta chains below all came from one sample that was sequenced in a study of regulatory T cells in long-lasting Graves disease. Time point in this sample: persistent/refractory GD, antithyroid drugs over 5 years with positive TRAb. PBMC RNA was the source of the TCR library. Library construction for TCR beta used iRepertoire HTBI primers and Arm-PCR of CDR3 regions. MiXCR was run by TCRdb on the multiplex PCR reads, yielding one entry per CDR3 protein. Of approximately 360,000 distinct CDR3 sequences detected, roughly 23% appear once; the ten largest clones hold about 29%. The input for sequencing was peripheral blood mononuclear cells (PBMCs), taken when the disease was refractory, from a patient treated with antithyroid drugs. These receptors were collected from a woman aged 40-49 years with Graves disease.

Ten or more counts support this clonotype. The gene calls are TRBV11-2 and TRBJ2-1; no firm D call. Looked up from germline, CDR1 is SGHAT and CDR2 is FQNNGV. With 4 bases removed from V and 6 bases from J, the gap between germline ends came to 10 bases. This CDR3 has 13 amino acids. CDR3 DNA: TGTGCCAGCAGCTCCGGAGAATTCAATGAGCAGTTCTTC. Residues: CASSSGEFNEQFF.

In its sample, this clonotype was seen a few times. This chain links TRBV6-5 with TRBJ2-1; 8 bases match TRBD1. Germline V gene lookup returns CDR1 MNHEY and CDR2 SVGAGI. Germline trimming cut 4 bases from V and 6 bases from J; bases unmatched to any gene: 14. The CDR3 spans 17 residues. The CDR3 DNA sequence: TGTGCCAGCAGTTCACAAGCCGCAGGGGGCGCCGGCAATGAGCAGTTCTTC. It codes for CASSSQAAGGAGNEQFF.

This clonotype was picked up many times. The genes are TRBV2 and TRBJ1-2; TRBD1 aligns across 7 bases. From germline, CDR1 is SNHLY and CDR2 FYNNEI. The J segment lost 4 bases and the V segment lost 1 base, leaving 6 bases of the junction unmatched. CDR3 length: 15 amino acids. As DNA, the CDR3 is TGTGCCAGCAGTGAAGGTGCAGGGGGAGGCTATGGCTACACCTTC. Protein product: CASSEGAGGGYGYTF.

The chain joins TRBV19 to TRBJ1-5, with a possible D match to TRBD1 (5 bases). The ends were cut back, 7 bases at V and 1 base at J, with 14 bases in the middle. The CDR3 spans 15 residues. CDR1 is LNHDA and CDR2 is SQIVND in the germline V gene (reference sequence). CDR3 protein: CASNPSTGSNQPQHF. In DNA form, the CDR3 reads TGTGCCAGTAACCCGTCTACAGGCAGCAATCAGCCCCAGCATTTT.

This clonotype was observed at least ten times. This rearrangement joins TRBV20-1 to TRBJ2-5; D is unresolved. The V and J ends lost 5 bases and 5 bases respectively, with 6 bases between them. From germline, CDR1 is DFQATT and CDR2 SNEGSKA (reference sequence). The CDR3 spans 10 residues. The CDR3 nucleotides are TGCAGTGCTCAGGTGGAGACCCAGTACTTC. It specifies CSAQVETQYF.

The rearrangement joins TRBV29-1 to TRBJ2-7; D unclear. Germline CDR1 is SQVTM and CDR2 is ANQGSEA. The CDR3 is 12 amino acids. With 6 bases removed from V and 6 bases from J, the gap between germline ends came to 15 bases. In DNA form, the CDR3 reads TGCAGCGTCGGGTGGGCCACCGGCGAGCAGTACTTC. Translation gives CSVGWATGEQYF.

Many counts were recorded for this clonotype. The V and J genes are TRBV7-8 and TRBJ2-7; 8 positions agree with TRBD1. The V and J ends lost 2 bases and 4 bases, in that order; junction bases with no gene match: 4. Germline lookup yields CDR1 SGHVS and CDR2 FQNEAQ. This CDR3 has 14 residues. CDR3 in DNA: TGTGCCAGCAGCTTAATGGGACAGGTTTACGAGCAGTACTTC. Its translation is CASSLMGQVYEQYF.

This clonotype has more than one count but fewer than ten. The V gene is TRBV19, the J gene TRBJ2-2, with D maybe TRBD2 (5 bases). The V end lost 5 bases, the J end lost 5 bases, and 21 bases lay between the germline ends. Germline CDR1 is LNHDA and CDR2 is SQIVND (reference sequence). This CDR3 contains 17 residues. The CDR3 sequence: CASSWLAGVFRTGELFF. The CDR3 coding sequence is TGTGCCAGTAGTTGGTTGGCGGGTGTATTCCGGACCGGGGAGCTGTTTTTT.

This clonotype showed up many times. The chain employs TRBV28 and TRBJ2-7, with TRBD2 as a possible D gene (6 bases). Looked up from germline, CDR1 is MDHEN and CDR2 is SYDVKM. This CDR3 is 13 amino acids long. The ends were cut back, 7 bases at V and 4 bases at J, with 14 bases in the middle. As DNA, the CDR3 is TGTGCCAGCATCGCCCTGGCGGGATACGAGCAGTACTTC. This translates into CASIALAGYEQYF.

This clonotype was recorded a few times. The rearrangement links TRBV28 to TRBJ2-1; TRBD2 aligns across 11 bases. Trimming at V came to 4 bases and at J to 5 bases, leaving 7 bases not matched to a gene. Germline values: CDR1 MDHEN, CDR2 SYDVKM. This CDR3 is built from 16 residues. The chain's CDR3 is CASSSGPGLADNEQFF. CDR3 bases: TGTGCCAGCAGTTCCGGCCCGGGACTAGCGGACAATGAGCAGTTCTTC.

In this sample, this clonotype turned up many times. The chain employs TRBV6-1 and TRBJ2-5; 12 bases are a match to TRBD2. The CDR3 loop spans 16 amino acids. The junction had 7 bases not matched to a gene; V was cut back by 6 bases and J by 2 bases. Germline CDR1 and CDR2: MNHNS and SASEGT. The CDR3, as DNA: TGTGCCAGCAGCCTAACTAGCGGGAGGTTACAAGAGACCCAGTACTTC. Amino acids: CASSLTSGRLQETQYF.

The chain recombines TRBV20-1 with TRBJ1-1, with 10 bases that match TRBD1. The CDR3 sequence is 17 residues long. J gave up 1 base and V 1 base, and 9 bases lay outside the gene matches. Germline values: CDR1 DFQATT, CDR2 SNEGSKA (reference sequence). Written as DNA, the CDR3 is TGCAGTGCTAGAGGGGGACAGGGGTTTTGGGGGAACACTGAAGCTTTCTTT. It yields the protein CSARGGQGFWGNTEAFF.

This clonotype was detected ten times or more. The V and J genes are TRBV2 and TRBJ2-2, with 9 bases fitting TRBD1. The CDR3 runs to 15 residues. Losses at the gene ends were 5 bases for V and 4 bases for J; bases not matched to a gene: 5. Germline V gene sequence: CDR1 SNHLY, CDR2 FYNNEI. CDR3 sequence reads: CASSPQGATTGELFF. Here the CDR3 DNA reads TGTGCCAGCAGTCCACAGGGGGCGACCACCGGGGAGCTGTTTTTT.

This clonotype occurred many times. The chain couples TRBV6-1 to TRBJ1-5, with a weak D call TRBD1 (6 bases). The V and J ends lost 8 bases and 3 bases respectively, with 23 bases between them. The CDR3 is 17 amino acids. The germline V gene has CDR1 MNHNS and CDR2 SASEGT. CDR3 residues: CASSLGVLTGINQPQHF. The CDR3 nucleotides read TGTGCCAGCTCTTTAGGGGTCCTTACAGGGATCAATCAGCCCCAGCATTTT.

Only a few counts were recorded for this clonotype. CDR3 coding DNA: TGTGCCAGCAGCTTAAAGGGGGGAGGGGGAAACATTCAGTACTTC. Its protein product is CASSLKGGGGNIQYF. The chain couples TRBV7-2 to TRBJ2-4, with TRBD2 as a possible D gene (7 bases). Deletions cut 2 bases from V and 6 bases from J, with 14 bases between. Germline-derived CDR1 and CDR2 are SGHTA and FQGNSA. CDR3 length: 15 residues.

Worth noting for this clonotype: A read error likely explains this, since a far larger clone differs by one base. This rearrangement joins TRBV28 to TRBJ2-1; 10 bases align to TRBD2. The J call may be mistaken, given a closer DNA end match to TRBJ2-7. The CDR3 loop spans 16 amino acids. CDR1 and CDR2 from the germline V gene are MDHEN and SYDVKM. The DNA of the CDR3 is TGTGCCAACAGCCAACCTCTAGCGGGAGCGACCTACGAGCAGTACTTC. Encoded protein: CANSQPLAGATYEQYF.

This clonotype was seen at least ten times. The gene calls are TRBV28 and TRBJ1-2; 9 bases agree with TRBD1. The length of the CDR3 is 13 residues. Per germline, CDR1 MDHEN and CDR2 SYDVKM. The ends lost 6 bases at V and 6 bases at J; junction bases unmatched: 5. DNA for the CDR3: TGTGCCAGCAGCCACAGGGGGCAGGATGGCTACACCTTC. Amino acids: CASSHRGQDGYTF.

This chain links TRBV28 with TRBJ1-2; 8 bases fit TRBD1. J lost 1 base, V lost 5 bases, and 9 bases had no gene match. CDR1 is MDHEN and CDR2 is SYDVKM in the germline V gene. The CDR3 is 16 amino acids. In DNA form, the CDR3 reads TGTGCCAGCAGTCCCACGACAGGGGCCTTTAACTATGGCTACACCTTC. Protein product: CASSPTTGAFNYGYTF.

This clonotype was detected many times. The chain combines TRBV7-9 with TRBJ2-7; D is tentatively TRBD1 or TRBD2 (5 bases each). This CDR3 has 16 residues. Trimming cost V 2 bases and J 4 bases, with 18 bases left between them. Germline V gene sequence: CDR1 SEHNR, CDR2 FQNEAQ (reference sequence). For the CDR3, the DNA is TGTGCCAGCAGCTTACCTGTCGGGGCTCCACCTTACGAGCAGTACTTC. Its protein is CASSLPVGAPPYEQYF.

In its sample, this clonotype was seen many times. The chain couples TRBV6-5 to TRBJ1-1; D unclear. CDR3 length: 13 residues. V shed 4 bases and J shed 0 bases, with 6 bases lying between them. The germline CDR1 and CDR2 sequences are MNHEY and SVGAGI. The CDR3 protein is CASSSSVNTEAFF. CDR3 coding DNA: TGTGCCAGCAGTTCGTCGGTGAACACTGAAGCTTTCTTT.

The chain joins TRBV10-3 to TRBJ1-3; D remains unclear. The germline V gene encodes CDR1 ENHRY and CDR2 SYGVKD. Trimming cost V 5 bases and J 2 bases, with 13 bases left between them. The CDR3 has 15 residues. CDR3 residues: CAISTDGKAGNTIYF. CDR3 in DNA: TGTGCCATCAGTACTGACGGCAAAGCTGGAAACACCATATATTTT.